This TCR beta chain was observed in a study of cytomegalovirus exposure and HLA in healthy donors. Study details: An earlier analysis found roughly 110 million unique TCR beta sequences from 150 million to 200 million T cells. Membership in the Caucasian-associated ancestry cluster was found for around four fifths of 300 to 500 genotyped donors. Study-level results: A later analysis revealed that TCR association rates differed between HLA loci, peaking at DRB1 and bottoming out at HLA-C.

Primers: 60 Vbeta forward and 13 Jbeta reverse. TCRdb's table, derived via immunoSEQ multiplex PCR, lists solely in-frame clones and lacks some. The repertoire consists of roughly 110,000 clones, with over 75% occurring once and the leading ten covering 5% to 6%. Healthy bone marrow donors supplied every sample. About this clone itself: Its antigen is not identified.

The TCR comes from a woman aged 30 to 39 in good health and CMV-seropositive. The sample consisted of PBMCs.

The CDR3 DNA sequence: TGTGCCAGTAGTACCACAGGTGGGGGCAATCAGCCCCAGCATTTT. Translating gives CASSTTGGGNQPQHF. This chain uses TRBV19 with TRBJ1-5, with D tentatively TRBD1 (5 bases). CDR3 size: 15 residues. The V gene lost 4 bases and the J gene lost 2 bases, with 12 bases spanning the gap. Germline V CDR1 and CDR2: LNHDA, SQIVND (reference sequence).